This T cell receptor beta chain was recovered during a study of blood T cell repertoires in COVID-19. Between the trimmed V and J ends, which lost 1 base and 4 bases, there was a span of 7 bases. The CDR3 extends over 13 amino acids. The V gene's germline CDR1 is SGHVS and CDR2 FNYEAQ. Those enrolled, adults aged about 18 to 89 years, came from about two dozen US areas. Libraries were prepared by immunoSEQ multiplex PCR; TCRdb keeps only in-frame clonotypes and omits some of them. There are about 160,000 clones in the sample; 80% occur only once, and less than 4% lies in the top ten. The receptor's source is a woman aged 60 to 75 who had recovered from COVID-19. The gene calls are TRBV7-6 and TRBJ1-1; no reliable D call. Sequencing used PBMCs or T cells enriched from blood (not recorded which). CDR3 residues: CASSLGAGTEAFF. CDR3 in DNA: TGTGCCAGCAGCTTAGGTGCGGGCACTGAAGCTTTCTTT.